This TCR beta chain comes out of a study of shared clonotypes between healthy human individuals (TCRdb year 2020). Background for the entire study: A few men and two women, aged 18 to 49 years, made up the cohort. For each donor, three plates each were used for CD4 naive and CD4 memory, two plates were used for CD8 naive, and one plate was used for CD8 memory. Blood TCR repertoires of five healthy adults were deeply sequenced to estimate repertoire size and the extent of clonotype sharing between individuals. To increase sequencing depth and limit assay-specific biases, TCR repertoire library preparation and sequencing were carried out by different laboratories using diverse techniques. Per donor, leukapheresis produced somewhere between about 0.8 and 9 billion PBMCs.

The donors were healthy, HIV-negative adults with no recently reported acute infections or vaccinations. Only Caucasian adults living in Nashville, Tennessee, USA were represented among the donors. CD4+ T cells were enriched by magnetic negative selection; naive cells were then positively selected on CD45RA, and the negative fraction formed the memory subset. Blood was collected by leukapheresis, and PBMCs were isolated by Ficoll-Histopaque density gradient centrifugation and then cryopreserved in liquid nitrogen vapor phase. Analytical flow cytometry was used to check the purity and quantity of every magnetically sorted T cell population. Each sorted fraction had its genomic DNA isolated and then quantified by UV absorbance on a Nanodrop 2000c. TCR CDR3 regions were amplified from genomic DNA by multiplex PCR using the deep immunoSEQ assay. Extracted genomic DNA from each cell subset was spread evenly across all wells of several immunoSEQ 96-well plates, with each plate serving as a replicate. For sorted subsets, each replicate PCR was loaded with 150 to 250 ng genomic DNA, equivalent to roughly 30,000 T cell genomes. Purified libraries were measured with a Qubit 3.0 fluorometer, size-checked on a Bioanalyzer 2100, and measured again with the KAPA Library Quantification kit. A separate single-read 150-cycle Illumina NextSeq 550 flow cell was used to sequence each immunoSEQ 96-well plate. Per the original workflow: Because the immunoSEQ output included only junctional sequences and no quality scores, the filtering could not be the same as the filtering used for full-length reads. To assign V/J genes and CDR3, sequences were annotated against IMGT germline references using PyIR, a Python wrapper for IgBLAST v1.9. Reads were removed for weak V/J assignments (E-value above 1e-6), missing CDR3, stop codons, out-of-frame junctions, or ambiguous translated residues. V3J clonotypes were defined as sequences sharing the same inferred V gene, J gene, and CDR3 amino acid sequence. The percentage overlap between two repertoires was calculated by dividing the number of shared unique clonotypes by the size of the smaller repertoire. RTK rarefaction, the Chao1 estimator, and Recon v2.1 estimates of unobserved clonotypes were used to assess repertoire richness. Generation probabilities for all TCRbeta clonotypes obtained by the gDNA method from a handful of donors were computed using OLGA. Imported from immuneACCESS, the table was reduced by TCRdb to in-frame sequences with V and J called. These copies leave out some clones; in studies compared against another copy, an unresolved V gene accounts for under half, and the cause of the remainder is not known. V, J and clone size derive from that table, while D and trimming were established from the DNA sequence. The sample table records 2 million to 2.5 million clones; 90% to 95% of these occur just once. Together, the top ten hold roughly 0.36% of the sample.

Worth noting for this clone: Its recognized antigen is unknown. There are no base qualities to consult, and no much larger clone falls within one base.

The germline ends are 16 bases apart after V is trimmed by 0 bases and J by 3 bases. From cysteine to phenylalanine, the CDR3 is 17 amino acids long. Only the CDR3 DNA is retained, 51 bases long and in frame from the first base. Via the germline V gene, CDR1 is MGHRA and CDR2 YSYEKL. What the authors observed across the whole study: Clonotypes shared by all four sorted-subset donors showed higher generation probabilities than non-shared clonotypes. Larger estimated clonotype richness was generally found for naive subsets than for memory subsets. Pairwise subsampling indicated that sequencing depth was expected to affect the degree of clonotype sharing among donors. Because the study included only a small number of donors, the genetic and exposure-history diversity represented was limited. Even with the large sequencing depth, rarefaction of the sorted-subset datasets indicated that sequencing was incomplete. Sampling was limited to blood, and TCR repertoires in tissue likely differ from TCR repertoires in blood. Approximately 5% of naive CD4, roughly 3.5% of naive CD8, 2.3% of memory CD4, and about 0.4% of memory CD8 clonotypes were shared across four donors.

Here the chain combines TRBV4-1 and TRBJ2-3, and the D gene may be TRBD2, 6 bases matching. This TCR derives from a man between 18 and 35 years old in good health. Some clones in this sample may be carry-over from other donors' samples. The sample was naive CD4+ T cells from PBMCs. The cell subset or site label corresponds to: CD45RA+ positively selected. The DNA sequence is given as TGCGCCAGCAGCCAAGAAGGGCGGGGCTGGTTGACAGATACGCAGTATTTT. Its amino acids are CASSQEGRGWLTDTQYF.